Below, 23 T cell receptor beta chains from the same sample are listed, as sequenced in a study of cytomegalovirus exposure and HLA in healthy donors. PCR amplification relied on 60 Vbeta primers (plus 13 Jbeta primers). Some clones are missing from TCRdb's copy, which holds only in-frame ones; the method was immunoSEQ multiplex PCR. The sample holds 150,000 to 200,000 clones; about four fifths are singletons and the top ten take around 10%. Source material: PBMCs. The receptors were gathered from a man aged 50 to 59 in good health and CMV-seropositive.

CDR3 coding DNA: TGTGCCAGCAGCACCGGGACAGGGTCCAAGCAGTACTTC. Translation: CASSTGTGSKQYF. The chain is built from TRBV7-9 and TRBJ2-7; 9 bases map to TRBD1. The V segment lost 5 bases and the J segment 8 bases; nucleotides outside the gene matches: 7. Per the germline V gene, CDR1 is SEHNR and CDR2 is FQNEAQ (reference sequence). The CDR3 is 13 residues long.

The V call is TRBV28, the J call TRBJ1-5, with D tentatively TRBD1 (5 bases). With 11 bases removed from V and 2 bases from J, the gap between germline ends came to 10 bases. Germline lookup yields CDR1 MDHEN and CDR2 SYDVKM. CDR3 size: 12 residues. The DNA for the CDR3 is TGTGCCGGGACTTCGGGCAATCAGCCCCAGCATTTT. It codes for CAGTSGNQPQHF. Full variable domain (outside the CDR3, taken from reference TRBV28 and TRBJ1-5): DVKVTQSSRYLVKRTGEKVFLECVQDMDHENMFWYRQDPGLGLRLIYFSYDVKMKEKGDIPEGYSVSREKKERFSLILESASTNQTSMYLCAGTSGNQPQHFGDGTRLSIL.

This clone was observed a few times. This sequence joins TRBV28 and TRBJ2-7, with D maybe TRBD1 (6 bases). The CDR3 has 14 amino acids. CDR1 and CDR2 from the germline V gene are MDHEN and SYDVKM. The V end lost 7 bases, the J end lost 0 bases, and 13 bases lay between the germline ends. CDR3 in DNA: TGTGCCAGCATCCCTGGGGACAACTCCTACGAGCAGTACTTC. Its translation: CASIPGDNSYEQYF.

This clone was observed many times. V is TRBV2 and J is TRBJ1-1; D gene uncertain. The V end was cut by 6 bases, the J end by 3 bases, with 5 bases between. CDR1 is SNHLY and CDR2 is FYNNEI in the germline V gene. The CDR3 consists of 11 residues. The CDR3 coding sequence is TGTGCCAGCAGCGGGGACACTGAAGCTTTCTTT. Amino acid sequence: CASSGDTEAFF.

The J gene is TRBJ1-2, the V gene TRBV18, with 9 positions matching TRBD1. CDR3 length: 15 residues. V gave up 5 bases and J gave up 4 bases; unmatched junction bases: 8. Germline V gene sequence: CDR1 KGHSH, CDR2 LQKENI. CDR3 bases: TGTGCCAGCTCAACGTTCACAGGGGGCAGCTATGGCTACACCTTC. Protein sequence: CASSTFTGGSYGYTF.

This chain links TRBV6-6 with TRBJ2-5; tentative D call: TRBD1 (8 bases). The germline gives CDR1 MNHNY, CDR2 SVGAGI (reference sequence). Trimming pared 2 bases from V and 9 bases from J, leaving 19 bases between. CDR3 size: 15 residues. In DNA form, the CDR3 reads TGTGCCAGCAGTTACCCACAGGGGGGGAATGATCCCCAGTACTTC. It specifies CASSYPQGGNDPQYF.

This clone was observed a few times. The chain has TRBV4-3 and TRBJ2-3; D is unresolved. Germline assignment: CDR1 LGHNA and CDR2 YSLEER. The CDR3 extends over 14 amino acids. Trimming removed 0 bases at V and 1 base at J, with 5 bases between. CDR3 in amino acids: CASSQDRGTDTQYF. The CDR3 DNA reads as TGCGCCAGCAGCCAAGATCGCGGCACAGATACGCAGTATTTT.

This rearrangement joins TRBV10-3 to TRBJ2-4, with D possibly matching TRBD2 (6 bases). The CDR3 extends over 16 amino acids. V shed 2 bases and J shed 0 bases, with 11 bases lying between them. The germline gives CDR1 ENHRY, CDR2 SYGVKD. The DNA for the CDR3 is TGTGCCATCAGTGAGGCTAGCGCGCTAGCCAAAAACATTCAGTACTTC. It yields the protein CAISEASALAKNIQYF.

CDR3 amino acids: CASSPRVLAGGNEQFF. CDR3 nucleotides: TGTGCCAGCAGCCCCCGGGTGCTAGCGGGGGGCAATGAGCAGTTCTTC. The V gene is TRBV9, the J gene TRBJ2-1; TRBD2 aligns across 11 bases. There are 16 residues in the CDR3. CDR1 SGDLS and CDR2 YYNGEE come from the germline V gene. The V and J ends lost 4 bases and 6 bases, in that order; junction bases with no gene match: 9. Together with reference TRBV9 and TRBJ2-1, the CDR3 gives the full variable domain: DSGVTQTPKHLITATGQRVTLRCSPRSGDLSVYWYQQSLDQGLQFLIQYYNGEERAKGNILERFSAQQFPDLHSELNLSSLELGDSALYFCASSPRVLAGGNEQFFGPGTRLTVL.

The chain uses TRBV28 and TRBJ1-2, with 8 bases lining up with TRBD1. This CDR3 contains 16 residues. CDR1 MDHEN and CDR2 SYDVKM come from the germline V gene. After removal of 3 bases from V and 2 bases from J, the junction contained 8 bases not matched to a gene. The DNA of the CDR3 is TGTGCCAGCAGTTTTAGGGGACAGGCCGGCAACTATGGCTACACCTTC. Translation gives CASSFRGQAGNYGYTF.

In its sample, this clone was seen many times. The V call is TRBV10-1, the J call TRBJ2-3, with D possibly being TRBD1 (5 bases). The CDR3 runs 18 residues. V lost 0 bases and J 1 base, leaving 17 bases between the germline ends. CDR1 is WNHNN and CDR2 is SYGVQD in the germline V gene (reference sequence). In nucleotides, the CDR3 is TGCGCCAGCAGTGAGTCGCCGGTCACAGGCAGTCGCACAGATACGCAGTATTTT. As protein: CASSESPVTGSRTDTQYF.

V gene TRBV7-9 combines with J gene TRBJ2-1; 9 bases match TRBD1. V was pared by 2 bases and J by 2 bases, with 1 base of the junction left unmatched. The V gene's germline CDR1 is SEHNR and CDR2 FQNEAQ (reference sequence). The CDR3 is 15 residues long. CDR3 in amino acids: CASSLTGGPYNEQFF. Here the CDR3 DNA reads TGTGCCAGCAGCTTAACAGGGGGCCCCTACAATGAGCAGTTCTTC.

This clone has more than one count but fewer than ten. The gene calls are TRBV7-6 and TRBJ2-3; 10 bases are a match to TRBD2. The CDR3 has 18 amino acids. The V gene's germline CDR1 is SGHVS and CDR2 FNYEAQ. The J segment lost 0 bases and the V segment lost 5 bases, leaving 11 bases of the junction unmatched. The CDR3 is CASSRRPPTSGSTDTQYF. The DNA of the CDR3 is TGTGCCAGCAGCCGACGGCCTCCGACTAGCGGGAGCACAGATACGCAGTATTTT.

This clone was detected a few times. The sample contains more than one DNA sequence encoding this CDR3. The chain combines TRBV6-5 with TRBJ1-1; 7 bases agree with TRBD1. CDR1 and CDR2 from the germline V gene are MNHEY and SVGAGI. The CDR3 length is 15 residues. J was trimmed by 0 bases and V by 0 bases; bases with no gene match: 1. The CDR3 here is CASSYSTGLNTEAFF. The CDR3 DNA is TGTGCCAGCAGTTACTCGACAGGGCTGAACACTGAAGCTTTCTTT.

The gene calls are TRBV6-5 and TRBJ2-5; 7 bases match TRBD1. The CDR3 is 13 amino acids. Germline CDR1 is MNHEY and CDR2 is SVGAGI. With V trimmed by 7 bases and J by 4 bases, 6 bases remained unmatched. CDR3 coding DNA: TGTGCCAGCAAAGCGACAGGGAGAGAGACCCAGTACTTC. Translated: CASKATGRETQYF.

The chain uses TRBV6-5 and TRBJ2-3, with TRBD1 identical over 8 bases. CDR1 and CDR2 from the germline V gene are MNHEY and SVGAGI. V dropped 4 bases and J dropped 6; count of bases not matched to a gene: 9. The CDR3 is made up of 15 amino acids. The CDR3 reads CASSWAGQALDTQYF. CDR3 nucleotide sequence: TGTGCCAGCAGTTGGGCGGGACAGGCCCTGGATACGCAGTATTTT.

The rearrangement joins TRBV4-3 to TRBJ2-6; D not resolved. This CDR3 is 15 amino acids long. V dropped 1 base and J dropped 0 bases, with 4 bases sitting between them. Germline loops: CDR1 LGHNA, CDR2 YSLEER. CDR3 amino acids: CASSQAVSGANVLTF. The CDR3 coding sequence is TGCGCCAGCAGCCAAGCCGTCTCTGGGGCCAACGTCCTGACTTTC.

This clone has a handful of counts. The chain links TRBV7-9 to TRBJ1-1, with no clear D. The ends were cut back, 5 bases at V and 3 bases at J, with 10 bases in the middle. The CDR3 covers 13 residues. Looked up from germline, CDR1 is SEHNR and CDR2 is FQNEAQ (reference sequence). The DNA for the CDR3 is TGTGCCAGCAGCGTTGGGGAGGACACTGAAGCTTTCTTT. Protein sequence: CASSVGEDTEAFF.

About this clone itself: At one boundary the junction diverges from the germline segment, which might be a read error. Different DNA sequences within this sample yield the same CDR3. The chain carries TRBV27 and TRBJ1-5; D is unresolved. This CDR3 has 15 residues. In germline, CDR1 is MNHEY, CDR2 SMNVEV (reference sequence). The CDR3 DNA reads as TGTGCCAGCAGAGGTTTCGGAGTTAGCAATCAACCCCAGCATTTT. Translated: CASRGFGVSNQPQHF.

The chain carries TRBV5-4 and TRBJ1-1, with TRBD1 matching over 7 bases. This CDR3 has 13 residues. CDR1 is SGHNT, CDR2 YYREEE, per germline (reference sequence). V gave up 4 bases and J gave up 10 bases; unmatched junction bases: 10. The CDR3 region has the DNA TGTGCCAGCAGCCACGAGTACAGGGGTAGAGCTTTCTTT. It codes for CASSHEYRGRAFF.

The chain joins TRBV7-2 to TRBJ2-7, with 9 bases that match TRBD1. This CDR3 is 15 amino acids long. Germline-derived CDR1 and CDR2 are SGHTA and FQGNSA. V shed 6 bases, J shed 3 bases, and the junction held 9 bases outside the gene matches. CDR3 nucleotides: TGTGCCAGCAGGAACAACAGGGGGCCTATCTACGAGCAGTACTTC. Encoded protein: CASRNNRGPIYEQYF.

The chain uses TRBV5-1 and TRBJ1-5; the D gene is possibly TRBD1 (6 bases). Germline V gene lookup returns CDR1 SGHRS and CDR2 YFSETQ. This CDR3 contains 15 residues. V shed 0 bases and J shed 6 bases, with 13 bases lying between them. The CDR3 coding sequence is TGCGCCAGCAGCTTGGTCCCAGGGGTGGCTCAGCCCCAGCATTTT. Protein: CASSLVPGVAQPQHF.

V is TRBV7-9 and J is TRBJ2-7; 7 bases line up with TRBD1. The CDR3 spans 13 residues. V lost 5 bases and J lost 3; bases outside the gene matches: 4. Looked up from germline, CDR1 is SEHNR and CDR2 is FQNEAQ (reference sequence). This CDR3 is CASSTSGGYEQYF. The DNA of the CDR3 is TGTGCCAGCAGCACGTCAGGGGGCTACGAGCAGTACTTC.